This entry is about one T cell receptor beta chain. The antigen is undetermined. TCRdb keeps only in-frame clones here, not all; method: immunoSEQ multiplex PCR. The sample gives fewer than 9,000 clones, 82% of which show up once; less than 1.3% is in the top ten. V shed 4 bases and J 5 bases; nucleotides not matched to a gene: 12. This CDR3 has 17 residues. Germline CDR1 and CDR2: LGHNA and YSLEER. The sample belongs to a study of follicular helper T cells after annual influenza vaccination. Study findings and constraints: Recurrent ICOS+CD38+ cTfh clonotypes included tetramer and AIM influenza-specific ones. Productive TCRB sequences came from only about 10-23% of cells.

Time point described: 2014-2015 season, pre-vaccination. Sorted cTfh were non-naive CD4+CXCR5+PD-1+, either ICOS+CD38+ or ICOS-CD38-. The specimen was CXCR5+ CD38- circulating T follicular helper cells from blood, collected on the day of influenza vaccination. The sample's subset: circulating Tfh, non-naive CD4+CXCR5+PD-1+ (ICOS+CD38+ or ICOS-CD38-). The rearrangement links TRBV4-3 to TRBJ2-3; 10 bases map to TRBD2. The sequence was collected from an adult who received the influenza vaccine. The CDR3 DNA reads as TGCGCCAGCAGCCTCGGTCCTCTAGCGGGGGATCGAGATACGCAGTATTTT. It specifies CASSLGPLAGDRDTQYF.